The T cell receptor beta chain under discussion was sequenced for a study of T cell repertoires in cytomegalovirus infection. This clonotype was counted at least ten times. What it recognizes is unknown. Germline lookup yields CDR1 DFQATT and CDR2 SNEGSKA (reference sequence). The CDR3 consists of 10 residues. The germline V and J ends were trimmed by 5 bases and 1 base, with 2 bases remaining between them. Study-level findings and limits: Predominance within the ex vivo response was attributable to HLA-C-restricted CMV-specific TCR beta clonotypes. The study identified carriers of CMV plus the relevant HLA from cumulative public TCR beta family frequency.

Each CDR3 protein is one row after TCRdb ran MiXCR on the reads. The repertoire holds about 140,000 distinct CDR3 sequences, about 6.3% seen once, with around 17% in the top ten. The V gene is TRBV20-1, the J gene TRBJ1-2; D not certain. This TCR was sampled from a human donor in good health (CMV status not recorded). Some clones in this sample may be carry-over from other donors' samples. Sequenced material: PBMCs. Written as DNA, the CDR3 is TGCAGTGCTGATAACTATGGCTACACCTTC. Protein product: CSADNYGYTF.